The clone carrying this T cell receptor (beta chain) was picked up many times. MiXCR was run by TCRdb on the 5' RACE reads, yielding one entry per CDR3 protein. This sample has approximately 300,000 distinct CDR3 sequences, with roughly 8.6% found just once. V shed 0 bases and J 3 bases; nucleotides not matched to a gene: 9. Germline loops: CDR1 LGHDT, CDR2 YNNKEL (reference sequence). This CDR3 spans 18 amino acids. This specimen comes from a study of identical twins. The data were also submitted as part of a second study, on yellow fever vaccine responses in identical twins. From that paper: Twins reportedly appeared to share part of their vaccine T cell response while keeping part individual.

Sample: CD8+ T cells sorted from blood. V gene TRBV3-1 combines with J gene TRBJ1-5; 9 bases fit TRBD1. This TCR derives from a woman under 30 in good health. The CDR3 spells CASSQDLLGDRVNQPQHF. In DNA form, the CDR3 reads TGTGCCAGCAGCCAAGATTTACTTGGGGACAGGGTCAATCAGCCCCAGCATTTT.